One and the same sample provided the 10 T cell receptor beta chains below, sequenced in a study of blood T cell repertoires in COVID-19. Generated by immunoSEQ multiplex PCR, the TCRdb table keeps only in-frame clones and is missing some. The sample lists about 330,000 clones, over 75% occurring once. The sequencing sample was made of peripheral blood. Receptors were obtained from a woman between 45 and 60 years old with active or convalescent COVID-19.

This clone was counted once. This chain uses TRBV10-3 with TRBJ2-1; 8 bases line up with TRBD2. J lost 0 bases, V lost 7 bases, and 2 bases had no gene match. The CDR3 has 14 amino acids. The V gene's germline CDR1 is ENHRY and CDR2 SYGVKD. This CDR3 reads CAITSGSSYNEQFF. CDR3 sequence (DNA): TGTGCCATCACCAGCGGGAGCTCCTACAATGAGCAGTTCTTC.

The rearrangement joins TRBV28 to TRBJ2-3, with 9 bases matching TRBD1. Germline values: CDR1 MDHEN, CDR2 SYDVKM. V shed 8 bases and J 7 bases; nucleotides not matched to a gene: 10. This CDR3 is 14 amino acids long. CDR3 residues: CASGGGQGGHTQYF. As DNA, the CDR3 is TGTGCCAGCGGAGGGGGACAGGGTGGACATACGCAGTATTTT.

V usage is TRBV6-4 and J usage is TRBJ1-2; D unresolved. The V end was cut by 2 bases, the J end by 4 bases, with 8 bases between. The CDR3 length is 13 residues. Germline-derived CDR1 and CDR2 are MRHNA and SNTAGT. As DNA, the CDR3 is TGTGCCAGCAGTGACACGGGAAGCTATGGCTACACCTTC. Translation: CASSDTGSYGYTF.

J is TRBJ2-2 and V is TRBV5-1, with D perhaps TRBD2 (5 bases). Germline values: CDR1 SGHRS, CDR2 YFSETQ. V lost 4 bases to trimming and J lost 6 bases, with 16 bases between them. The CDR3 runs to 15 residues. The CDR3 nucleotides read TGCGCCAGCAGCCCTCCGGAGTGGAGGTCCGGGGAGCTGTTTTTT. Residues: CASSPPEWRSGELFF.

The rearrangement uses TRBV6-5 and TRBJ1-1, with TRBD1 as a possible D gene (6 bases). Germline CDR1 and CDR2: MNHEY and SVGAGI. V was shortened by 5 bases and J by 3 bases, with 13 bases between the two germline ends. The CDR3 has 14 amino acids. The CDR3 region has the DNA TGTGCCAGCAGTCAACAGGGTCAGCACACTGAAGCTTTCTTT. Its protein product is CASSQQGQHTEAFF.

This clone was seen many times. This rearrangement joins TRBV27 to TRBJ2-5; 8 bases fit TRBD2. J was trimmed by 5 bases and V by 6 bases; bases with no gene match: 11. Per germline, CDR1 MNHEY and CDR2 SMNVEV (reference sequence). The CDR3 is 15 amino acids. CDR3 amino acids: CASRALTSDRETQYF. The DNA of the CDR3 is TGTGCCAGCAGAGCTCTGACTAGCGACAGGGAGACCCAGTACTTC.

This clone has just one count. The CDR3 loop reads CASSLNERSPYEQYF. The CDR3 DNA reads as TGTGCCAGCTCCCTCAACGAGAGATCCCCCTACGAGCAGTACTTC. The rearrangement joins TRBV18 to TRBJ2-7; D gene uncertain. Germline lookup yields CDR1 KGHSH and CDR2 LQKENI. Trimming shortened V by 6 bases and J by 2 bases, and 17 bases separated the two germline ends. The length of the CDR3 is 15 residues.

The CDR3: CASSQAPVQRYGYTF. In nucleotides, the CDR3 is TGCGCCAGCAGCCAGGCCCCAGTTCAACGCTATGGCTACACCTTC. The chain has TRBV4-3 and TRBJ1-2; unclear D gene. V was clipped by 3 bases and J by 4 bases, with 15 bases between them. Per the germline V gene, CDR1 is LGHNA and CDR2 is YSLEER. The CDR3 extends over 15 amino acids.

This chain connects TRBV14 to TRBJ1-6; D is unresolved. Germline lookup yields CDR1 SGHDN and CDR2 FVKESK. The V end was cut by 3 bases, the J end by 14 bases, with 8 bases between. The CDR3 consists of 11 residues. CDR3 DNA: TGTGCCAGCAGCCAGGGAGGGTCCCTCCACTTT. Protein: CASSQGGSLHF.

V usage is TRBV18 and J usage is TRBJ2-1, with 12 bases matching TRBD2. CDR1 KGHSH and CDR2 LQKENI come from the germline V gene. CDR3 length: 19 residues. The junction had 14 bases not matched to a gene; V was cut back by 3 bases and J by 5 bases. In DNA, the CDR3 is TGTGCCAGCTCACCGAACGAGCTTTTTCTAGCGGGGGGGAACAATGAGCAGTTCTTC. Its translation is CASSPNELFLAGGNNEQFF.